This T cell receptor (beta chain) is drawn from a study of blood T cell repertoires in COVID-19. Background on the study: The study drew acute and convalescent COVID-19 samples from the United States, Italy and Spain. PBMCs, B-cell-depleted T cells, or T cells provided the cDNA or gDNA that made up the material.

In the original analysis: Reference gene primer amplification gave nucleated cell count estimates. Clones were read by immunoSEQ multiplex PCR, and TCRdb kept only the in-frame ones, dropping some. V and J calls and clone size are copied from that table; D and trimming were computed from the DNA. The table shows around 300,000 clones, with approximately 91% occurring only once. Germline lookup yields CDR1 KGHDR and CDR2 SFDVKD. Trimming at V came to 3 bases and at J to 11 bases, leaving 6 bases not matched to a gene. CDR3 length: 12 amino acids. This clone occurred once. This receptor was obtained from a woman aged 35 to 49 who had recovered from COVID-19. The sequenced sample was peripheral blood. The chain recombines TRBV24-1 with TRBJ2-7; 7 nucleotides match TRBD2. DNA of the CDR3: TGTGCCACCAGTGATGGGAGTGGGGGGGAGTACTTC. Translation gives CATSDGSGGEYF.